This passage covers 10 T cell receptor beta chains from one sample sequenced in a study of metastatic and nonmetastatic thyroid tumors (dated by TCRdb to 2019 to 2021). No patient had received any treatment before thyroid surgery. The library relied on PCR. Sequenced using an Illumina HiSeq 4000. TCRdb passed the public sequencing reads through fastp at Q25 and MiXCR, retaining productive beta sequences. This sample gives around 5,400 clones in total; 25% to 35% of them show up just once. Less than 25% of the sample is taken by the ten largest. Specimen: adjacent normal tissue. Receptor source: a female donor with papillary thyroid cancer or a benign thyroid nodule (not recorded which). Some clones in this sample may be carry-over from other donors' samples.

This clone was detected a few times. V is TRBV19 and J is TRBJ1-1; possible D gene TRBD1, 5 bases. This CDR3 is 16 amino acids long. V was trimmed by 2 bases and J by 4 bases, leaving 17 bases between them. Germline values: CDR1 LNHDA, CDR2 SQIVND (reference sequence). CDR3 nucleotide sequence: TGTGCCAGTAGTATAAATAGATTTGGGGGGGGCACTGAAGCTTTCTTT. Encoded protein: CASSINRFGGGTEAFF.

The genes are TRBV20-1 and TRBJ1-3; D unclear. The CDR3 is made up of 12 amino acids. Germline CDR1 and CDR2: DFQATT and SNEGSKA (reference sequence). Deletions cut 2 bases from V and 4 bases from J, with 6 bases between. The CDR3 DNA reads TGCAGTGCTAGATTCTCCGGAAACACCATATATTTT. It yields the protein CSARFSGNTIYF.

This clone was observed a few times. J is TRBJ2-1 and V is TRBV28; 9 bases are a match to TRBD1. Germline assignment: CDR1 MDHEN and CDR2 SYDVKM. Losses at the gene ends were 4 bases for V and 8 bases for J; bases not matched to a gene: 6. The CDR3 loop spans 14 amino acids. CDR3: CASSWTGVGHEQFF. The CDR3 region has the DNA TGTGCCAGCAGTTGGACAGGGGTTGGACATGAGCAGTTCTTC.

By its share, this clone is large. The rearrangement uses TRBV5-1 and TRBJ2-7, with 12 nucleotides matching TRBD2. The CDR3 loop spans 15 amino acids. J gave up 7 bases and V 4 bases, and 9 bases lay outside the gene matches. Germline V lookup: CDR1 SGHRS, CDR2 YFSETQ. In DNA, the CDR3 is TGCGCCAGCAGCGCTCTAGCGGGGGGGGACTGGGAGCAGTACTTC. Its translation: CASSALAGGDWEQYF.

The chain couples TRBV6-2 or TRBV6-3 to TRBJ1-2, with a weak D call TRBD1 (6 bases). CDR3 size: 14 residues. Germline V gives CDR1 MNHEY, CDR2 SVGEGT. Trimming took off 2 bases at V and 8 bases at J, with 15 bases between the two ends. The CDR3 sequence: CASSYGGRYTGYTF. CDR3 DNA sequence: TGTGCCAGCAGTTACGGGGGCAGGTACACGGGCTACACCTTC.

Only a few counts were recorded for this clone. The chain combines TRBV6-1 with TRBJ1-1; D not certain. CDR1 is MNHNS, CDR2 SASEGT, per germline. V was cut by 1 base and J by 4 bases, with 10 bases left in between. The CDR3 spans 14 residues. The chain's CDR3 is CASSEGAFITEAFF. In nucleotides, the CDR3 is TGTGCCAGCAGTGAAGGGGCTTTCATCACTGAAGCTTTCTTT.

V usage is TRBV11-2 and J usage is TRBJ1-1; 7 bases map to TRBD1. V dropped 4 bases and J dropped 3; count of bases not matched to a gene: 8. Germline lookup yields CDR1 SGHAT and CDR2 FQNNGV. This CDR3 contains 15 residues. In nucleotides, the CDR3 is TGTGCCAGCAGCTCTAACAGGGGTCGGGACACTGAAGCTTTCTTT. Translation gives CASSSNRGRDTEAFF.

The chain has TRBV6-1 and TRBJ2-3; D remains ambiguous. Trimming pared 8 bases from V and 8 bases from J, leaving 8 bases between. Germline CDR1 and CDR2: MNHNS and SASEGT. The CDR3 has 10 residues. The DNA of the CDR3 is TGTGCCAGCGGACGGCCTACGCAGTATTTT. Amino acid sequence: CASGRPTQYF.

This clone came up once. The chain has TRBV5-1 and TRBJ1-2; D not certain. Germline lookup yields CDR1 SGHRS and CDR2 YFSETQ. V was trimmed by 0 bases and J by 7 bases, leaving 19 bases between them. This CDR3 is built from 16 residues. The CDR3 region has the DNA TGCGCCAGCAGCTTGGGGGCAGCCCTTGAGTCCGCTGGCTACACCTTC. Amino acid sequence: CASSLGAALESAGYTF.

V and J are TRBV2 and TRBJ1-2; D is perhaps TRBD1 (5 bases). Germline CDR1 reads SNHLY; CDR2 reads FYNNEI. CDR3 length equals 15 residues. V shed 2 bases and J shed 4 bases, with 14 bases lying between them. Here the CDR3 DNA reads TGTGCCAGCAGTGAAAAGATGACGGGACGCTATGGCTACACCTTC. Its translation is CASSEKMTGRYGYTF.